These 23 T cell receptor beta chains share one sample of origin, sequenced in a study of CD8 T cells in Susac syndrome. Roughly 0.45 to 1 ug RNA was reverse transcribed with random hexamers. A single record per CDR3 protein comes from TCRdb applying MiXCR to the immunoSEQ multiplex PCR reads. The data show hundreds of thousands of distinct CDR3 sequences, around 89% seen once. The sample taken for sequencing was CD8+ T cells from PBMCs. Receptors were obtained from a human donor with multiple sclerosis.

The rearrangement links TRBV7-6 to TRBJ2-2; TRBD1 aligns across 7 bases. Per the germline V gene, CDR1 is SGHVS and CDR2 is FNYEAQ. The length of the CDR3 is 15 residues. Trimming took 5 bases from V and 7 from J; bases not matched to a gene: 10. This CDR3 reads CASSPTDRTFGELFF. The CDR3 nucleotides are TGTGCCAGCAGCCCTACGGACAGGACCTTCGGGGAGCTGTTTTTT.

The CDR3 loop reads CATSRGGGENYGYTF. For the CDR3, the DNA is TGTGCCACCAGCAGAGGGGGAGGGGAGAACTATGGCTACACCTTC. The rearrangement links TRBV15 to TRBJ1-2, with D possibly being TRBD1 (5 bases). V lost 1 base and J lost 2, with 11 bases in between. The CDR3 covers 15 residues. The germline V gene encodes CDR1 LNHNV and CDR2 YYDKDF (reference sequence).

The chain recombines TRBV5-4 with TRBJ2-7, with D perhaps TRBD1 or TRBD2 (6 bases each). CDR1 and CDR2 (germline): SGHNT, YYREEE (reference sequence). The CDR3 runs 15 residues. The V gene lost 7 bases and the J gene lost 0 bases, with 17 bases spanning the gap. The CDR3 DNA reads as TGTGCCAGCTCCCCGGGAGTAGGGGGCTCCTACGAGCAGTACTTC. Translated, it gives CASSPGVGGSYEQYF.

The chain uses TRBV29-1 and TRBJ1-1; D may be TRBD1 (5 bases). The CDR3 is 13 amino acids. Germline CDR1 is SQVTM and CDR2 is ANQGSEA. With 3 bases removed from V and 0 bases from J, the gap between germline ends came to 8 bases. CDR3 coding DNA: TGCAGCGTTGAGGGGGAAATGAACACTGAAGCTTTCTTT. It encodes CSVEGEMNTEAFF.

The J gene is TRBJ2-1, the V gene TRBV19, with TRBD2 matching over 14 bases. Per germline, CDR1 LNHDA and CDR2 SQIVND (reference sequence). The CDR3 runs to 16 residues. Germline trimming cut 5 bases from V and 8 bases from J; bases unmatched to any gene: 8. The CDR3 DNA is TGTGCCAGTAGTCCACGACTAGCGGGGGGGCTCGATGAGCAGTTCTTC. It encodes CASSPRLAGGLDEQFF.

This chain connects TRBV7-9 to TRBJ2-1; D may be TRBD2 (6 bases). Germline V gene lookup returns CDR1 SEHNR and CDR2 FQNEAQ (reference sequence). The CDR3 loop spans 15 amino acids. Trimming took 1 base from V and 2 from J, leaving 9 bases between them. Here the CDR3 reads CASSLGRGTYNEQFF. CDR3 DNA sequence: TGTGCCAGCAGCTTAGGGCGGGGAACCTACAATGAGCAGTTCTTC.

This rearrangement joins TRBV29-1 to TRBJ2-2; 7 bases are shared with TRBD1. CDR1 and CDR2 (germline): SQVTM, ANQGSEA. The CDR3 sequence is 14 residues long. Trimming at V came to 3 bases and at J to 3 bases, leaving 4 bases not matched to a gene. This chain's CDR3 is CSVDSTGDTGELFF. CDR3 in DNA: TGCAGCGTTGATAGCACAGGGGACACCGGGGAGCTGTTTTTT.

The chain recombines TRBV4-1 with TRBJ2-2; D not resolved. Germline V gene data show CDR1 as MGHRA and CDR2 as YSYEKL. The CDR3 sequence is 15 residues long. V gave up 2 bases and J gave up 5 bases, with 12 bases separating them. CDR3 nucleotide sequence: TGCGCCAGCAGCCAACCAAGGGAAGTGACCGGGGAGCTGTTTTTT. Its translation is CASSQPREVTGELFF.

The CDR3 DNA follows: TGTGCCAGCAGCCCGAATCATAGGACAACTAACTATGGCTACACCTTC. It encodes CASSPNHRTTNYGYTF. J is TRBJ1-2 and V is TRBV3-1; possible D gene TRBD1, 5 bases. With 4 bases removed from V and 0 bases from J, the gap between germline ends came to 15 bases. Germline CDR1 reads LGHDT; CDR2 reads YNNKEL (reference sequence). The length of the CDR3 is 16 residues.

This rearrangement joins TRBV14 to TRBJ2-1, with 9 bases lining up with TRBD2. The CDR3 runs to 16 residues. Germline assignment: CDR1 SGHDN and CDR2 FVKESK. Germline trimming cut 4 bases from V and 7 bases from J; bases unmatched to any gene: 11. The CDR3 sequence is CASSPGVREGLNEQFF. The DNA of the CDR3 is TGTGCCAGCAGCCCAGGGGTGCGGGAGGGCCTTAATGAGCAGTTCTTC.

This clonotype came up a few times. The chain links TRBV27 to TRBJ2-2; no clear D. V dropped 3 bases and J dropped 1 base, with 12 bases sitting between them. The germline CDR1 and CDR2 sequences are MNHEY and SMNVEV (reference sequence). The CDR3 contains 16 residues. CDR3 loop: CASSFIGFGNTGELFF. The DNA of the CDR3 is TGTGCCAGCAGTTTTATAGGTTTTGGGAACACCGGGGAGCTGTTTTTT.

V is TRBV28 and J is TRBJ1-2, with 7 bases matching TRBD1. The J segment lost 4 bases and the V segment lost 5 bases, leaving 1 base of the junction unmatched. The germline V gene encodes CDR1 MDHEN and CDR2 SYDVKM. This CDR3 region has 12 residues. The CDR3 protein is CASSTGAYGYTF. The CDR3 nucleotides are TGTGCCAGCAGTACAGGGGCCTATGGCTACACCTTC.

V is TRBV24-1 and J is TRBJ2-7; TRBD2 aligns across 13 bases. The CDR3 extends over 15 amino acids. V shed 3 bases and J 5 bases; nucleotides not matched to a gene: 3. Per the germline V gene, CDR1 is KGHDR and CDR2 is SFDVKD. CDR3: CATSDGLAGVDEQYF. The CDR3 DNA follows: TGTGCCACCAGTGATGGACTAGCGGGAGTTGACGAGCAGTACTTC.

The V and J genes are TRBV7-2 and TRBJ2-5; TRBD2 matches 13 bases. The CDR3 is 16 residues long. V gave up 4 bases and J gave up 1 base; unmatched junction bases: 3. CDR1 and CDR2 (germline): SGHTA, FQGNSA. CDR3 bases: TGTGCCAGCAGCTACGGACTAGCGGGGGTCCAAGAGACCCAGTACTTC. Protein product: CASSYGLAGVQETQYF.

The chain joins TRBV5-1 to TRBJ2-7, with a weak D call TRBD1 (6 bases). CDR1 SGHRS and CDR2 YFSETQ come from the germline V gene. This CDR3 has 13 amino acids. Trimming took off 4 bases at V and 5 bases at J, with 13 bases between the two ends. This CDR3 reads CASSTTGYNEQYF. In nucleotides, the CDR3 is TGCGCCAGCAGCACAACAGGGTACAACGAGCAGTACTTC.

The rearrangement links TRBV20-1 to TRBJ2-5; 9 bases match TRBD2. Germline CDR1 is DFQATT and CDR2 is SNEGSKA (reference sequence). The CDR3 has 19 residues. V shed 3 bases, J shed 4 bases, and the junction held 21 bases outside the gene matches. DNA of the CDR3: TGCAGTGCTAGTCTCCTGCTTAGCGGGAGAGGGCCGGCGGGAGAGACCCAGTACTTC. Its protein is CSASLLLSGRGPAGETQYF.

The chain uses TRBV29-1 and TRBJ2-7; 8 nucleotides line up with TRBD1. The CDR3 has 13 amino acids. J lost 1 base, V lost 6 bases, and 5 bases had no gene match. Germline loops: CDR1 SQVTM, CDR2 ANQGSEA. The CDR3 loop reads CSVTGGRSYEQYF. In DNA form, the CDR3 reads TGCAGCGTAACAGGGGGTCGGTCCTACGAGCAGTACTTC.

This chain links TRBV29-1 with TRBJ1-1, with TRBD1 identical over 9 bases. This CDR3 is 16 amino acids long. CDR1 and CDR2 (germline): SQVTM, ANQGSEA. V was clipped by 7 bases and J by 5 bases; unmatched bases: 17. The CDR3: CSALLGDRVFGTEAFF. The DNA of the CDR3 is TGCAGCGCGCTGTTGGGGGACAGGGTGTTTGGAACTGAAGCTTTCTTT.

This clonotype has a single count. The V and J genes are TRBV6-2 or TRBV6-3 and TRBJ2-7; no clear D. Germline loops: CDR1 MNHEY, CDR2 SVGEGT. V lost 9 bases and J lost 3, with 9 bases in between. The CDR3 sequence is 11 residues long. For the CDR3, the DNA is TGTGCCAGTCAAAGCTACTACGAGCAGTACTTC. Protein product: CASQSYYEQYF.

The J gene is TRBJ1-1, the V gene TRBV12-3 or TRBV12-4, with 8 positions matching TRBD1. The CDR3 runs to 13 residues. V was pared by 4 bases and J by 6 bases, with 4 bases of the junction left unmatched. For the CDR3, the DNA is TGTGCCAGCAGTTCGACAGGGGTGGCTGAAGCTTTCTTT. As protein: CASSSTGVAEAFF.

The chain recombines TRBV11-2 with TRBJ2-7, with 8 nucleotides matching TRBD2. CDR3 length: 16 residues. Germline-derived CDR1 and CDR2 are SGHAT and FQNNGV. The ends lost 4 bases at V and 0 bases at J; junction bases unmatched: 8. This CDR3 reads CASSSTGGLSSYEQYF. The CDR3 DNA sequence: TGTGCCAGCAGCTCGACGGGGGGGCTGAGCTCCTACGAGCAGTACTTC. The full variable domain, completed using reference TRBV11-2 and TRBJ2-7, is EAGVAQSPRYKIIEKRQSVAFWCNPISGHATLYWYQQILGQGPKLLIQFQNNGVVDDSQLPKDRFSAERLKGVDSTLKIQPAKLEDSAVYLCASSSTGGLSSYEQYFGPGTRLTVT.

This clonotype has just one count. This rearrangement joins TRBV20-1 to TRBJ2-7; D is tentatively TRBD1 or TRBD2 (5 bases each). The CDR3 spans 15 residues. Germline loops: CDR1 DFQATT, CDR2 SNEGSKA (reference sequence). V lost 6 bases and J 0 bases, leaving 18 bases between the germline ends. As DNA, the CDR3 is TGCAGTGCCCTGGATGGGGACCGAGCCTCCTACGAGCAGTACTTC. This gives the protein CSALDGDRASYEQYF.

The CDR3 DNA reads as TGTGCCAGCAGTCCCCGGGCACCAGATACGCAGTATTTT. Translation gives CASSPRAPDTQYF. The chain recombines TRBV6-2 or TRBV6-3 with TRBJ2-3; D is ambiguous. Trimming removed 5 bases at V and 4 bases at J, with 10 bases between. The V gene's germline CDR1 is MNHEY and CDR2 SVGEGT. The CDR3 spans 13 residues.